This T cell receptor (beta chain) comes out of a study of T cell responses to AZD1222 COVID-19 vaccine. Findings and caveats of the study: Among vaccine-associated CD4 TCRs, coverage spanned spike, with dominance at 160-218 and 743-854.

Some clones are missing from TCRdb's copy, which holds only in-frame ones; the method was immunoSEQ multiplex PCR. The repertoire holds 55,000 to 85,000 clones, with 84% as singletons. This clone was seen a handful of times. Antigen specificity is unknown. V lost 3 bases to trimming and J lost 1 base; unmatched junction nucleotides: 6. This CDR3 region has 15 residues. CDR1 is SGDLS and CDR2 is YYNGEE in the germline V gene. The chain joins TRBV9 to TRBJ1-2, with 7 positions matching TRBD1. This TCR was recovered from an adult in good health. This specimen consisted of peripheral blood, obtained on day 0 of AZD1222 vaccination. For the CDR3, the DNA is TGTGCCAGCAGCGCTCAGACAGGGATTAACTATGGCTACACCTTC. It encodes CASSAQTGINYGYTF. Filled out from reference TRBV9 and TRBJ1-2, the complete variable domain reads DSGVTQTPKHLITATGQRVTLRCSPRSGDLSVYWYQQSLDQGLQFLIQYYNGEERAKGNILERFSAQQFPDLHSELNLSSLELGDSALYFCASSAQTGINYGYTFGSGTRLTVV.